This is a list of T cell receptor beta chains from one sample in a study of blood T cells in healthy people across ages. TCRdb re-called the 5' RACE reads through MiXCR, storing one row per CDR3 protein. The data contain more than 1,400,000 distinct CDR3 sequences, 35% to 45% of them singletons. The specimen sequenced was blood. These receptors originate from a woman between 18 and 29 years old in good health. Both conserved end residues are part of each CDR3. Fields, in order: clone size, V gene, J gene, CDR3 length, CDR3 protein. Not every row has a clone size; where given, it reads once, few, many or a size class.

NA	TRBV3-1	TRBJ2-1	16	CASSQPGPYSYNEQFF
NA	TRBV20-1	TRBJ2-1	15	CSARALTGSYNEQFF
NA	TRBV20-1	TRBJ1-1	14	CSAGTGSLNTEAFF
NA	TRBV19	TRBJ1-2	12	CASTDLNYGYTF
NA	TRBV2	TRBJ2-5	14	CASRDDRGRETQYF
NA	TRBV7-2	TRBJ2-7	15	CASSLDRMSLYEQYF
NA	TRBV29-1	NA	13	CSVEDSRIYEQYF
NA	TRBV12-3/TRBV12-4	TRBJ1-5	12	CASRRNNQPQHF
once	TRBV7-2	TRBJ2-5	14	CASSPVYPRETQYF
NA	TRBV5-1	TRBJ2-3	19	CASSFPFGQGKISTDTQYF
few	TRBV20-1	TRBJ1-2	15	CSALLSRAGRYGYTF
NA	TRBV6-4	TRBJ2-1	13	CASSDSTNNEQFF
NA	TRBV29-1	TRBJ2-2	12	CSVGGQGGELFF
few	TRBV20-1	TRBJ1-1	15	CSARGYGVEGTEAFF
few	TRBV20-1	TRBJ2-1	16	CSARGILAGDHNEQFF
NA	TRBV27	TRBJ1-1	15	CASRPPATVHTEAFF
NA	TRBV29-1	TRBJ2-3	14	CSVWPPGSTDTQYF
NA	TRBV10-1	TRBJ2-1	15	CASTTGPEKNNEQFF
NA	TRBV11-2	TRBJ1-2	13	CASSSAGGYGYTF
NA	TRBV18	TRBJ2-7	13	CASSTSGKYEQYF
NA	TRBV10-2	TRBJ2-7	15	CASSPGDGREYEQYF
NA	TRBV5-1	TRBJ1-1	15	CASSLERQVNTEAFF
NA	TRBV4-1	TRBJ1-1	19	CASSQRRGGQEGSNTGAFF
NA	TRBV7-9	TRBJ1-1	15	CASSPRIGGTTEAFF
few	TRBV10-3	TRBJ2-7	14	CAISVRDSSYEQYF
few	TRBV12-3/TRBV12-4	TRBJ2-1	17	CASSLPLGLAGVNEQFF
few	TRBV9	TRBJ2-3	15	CASSVGGSSTDTQYF
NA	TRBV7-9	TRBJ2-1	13	CASSPGLWDEQFF
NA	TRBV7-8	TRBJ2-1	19	CASSLGGLPREGSYNEQFF
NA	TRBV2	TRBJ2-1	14	CAHNDGGGYNEQFF
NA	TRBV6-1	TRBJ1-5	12	CASIGPDQPQHF
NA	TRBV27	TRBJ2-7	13	CASSFSSVYEQYF